Below, 30 T cell receptor beta chains from the same sample are listed, as sequenced in a study of T cells in Graves' hyperthyroidism and ophthalmopathy. RNA transcripts yielded amplified TCR beta CDR3 regions. HTBI primers were used for first-round RT-PCR of the TCR CDR3. Using its own MiXCR run on the multiplex PCR reads, TCRdb lists one record per CDR3 protein. The repertoire includes under 300,000 distinct CDR3 sequences, roughly 13% of them detected once, and roughly 8.2% sits in the top ten. The specimen was blood. The receptors shown here come from a woman aged 40 to 55 with Graves' hyperthyroidism.

This clonotype was detected many times. The chain employs TRBV20-1 and TRBJ2-5; 7 positions match TRBD2. Per the germline V gene, CDR1 is DFQATT and CDR2 is SNEGSKA (reference sequence). The CDR3 has 15 residues. V lost 2 bases, J lost 1 base, and 7 bases stayed unmatched. The CDR3 here is CSARPTSGIQETQYF. In DNA form, the CDR3 reads TGCAGTGCTAGACCCACCAGCGGGATCCAAGAGACCCAGTACTTC.

There are many counts of this clonotype. V and J are TRBV28 and TRBJ2-3; tentatively, D is TRBD1 (6 bases). In germline, CDR1 is MDHEN, CDR2 SYDVKM. The CDR3 is 14 amino acids. The V and J ends lost 5 bases and 2 bases respectively, with 11 bases between them. CDR3 in amino acids: CASSTTGNTDTQYF. The CDR3 region has the DNA TGTGCCAGCAGTACCACAGGGAACACAGATACGCAGTATTTT.

At least ten counts were recorded for this clonotype. In nucleotides, the CDR3 is TGTGCCAGCTCACCTGGACCGGGCCCTGAAGCTTTCTTT. Its protein product is CASSPGPGPEAFF. The chain links TRBV18 to TRBJ1-1; D unresolved. Trimming left V 3 bases short and J 6 bases short, with 11 bases between. The CDR3 is made up of 13 amino acids. Germline CDR1 is KGHSH and CDR2 is LQKENI.

This clonotype was picked up many times. This rearrangement joins TRBV10-3 to TRBJ1-1, with 10 bases lining up with TRBD1. CDR3 length: 13 residues. The J segment lost 2 bases and the V segment lost 10 bases, leaving 4 bases of the junction unmatched. Germline V CDR1 and CDR2: ENHRY, SYGVKD. CDR3 sequence: CATGDRGNTEAFF. The CDR3 region has the DNA TGTGCCACCGGGGACAGGGGAAACACTGAAGCTTTCTTT.

J is TRBJ2-3 and V is TRBV19, with 7 bases aligning to TRBD2. V dropped 7 bases and J dropped 0; count of bases not matched to a gene: 4. Germline CDR1 LNHDA, CDR2 SQIVND (reference sequence). CDR3 size: 14 residues. The CDR3 region is CASIAGDSTDTQYF. CDR3 nucleotide sequence: TGTGCCAGTATAGCGGGTGATAGCACAGATACGCAGTATTTT.

This clonotype occurred many times. The chain uses TRBV7-8 and TRBJ2-7, with 11 bases fitting TRBD1. This CDR3 spans 15 amino acids. In germline, CDR1 is SGHVS, CDR2 FQNEAQ. V gave up 7 bases and J gave up 7 bases; unmatched junction bases: 12. CDR3 amino acids: CASTHRGTGGLEQYF. The CDR3 DNA reads TGTGCCAGCACCCATCGCGGGACAGGGGGATTAGAGCAGTACTTC. Drawing the rest from reference TRBV7-8 and TRBJ2-7, the complete variable domain is GAGVSQSPRYKVAKRGQDVALRCDPISGHVSLFWYQQALGQGPEFLTYFQNEAQLDKSGLPSDRFFAERPEGSVSTLKIQRTQQEDSAVYLCASTHRGTGGLEQYFGPGTRLTVT.

This rearrangement joins TRBV19 to TRBJ2-5; maybe TRBD2 (5 bases). The CDR3 totals 13 residues. The germline CDR1 and CDR2 sequences are LNHDA and SQIVND (reference sequence). Trimming removed 10 bases at V and 2 bases at J, with 14 bases between. This CDR3 reads CATSLANQETQYF. The CDR3 DNA reads as TGTGCCACCTCCTTAGCGAATCAAGAGACCCAGTACTTC.

There are many counts of this clonotype. The chain joins TRBV10-3 to TRBJ2-1; 8 bases are shared with TRBD1. There are 15 residues in the CDR3. Trimming removed 6 bases from V and 8 bases from J; junction bases left unmatched: 12. Germline CDR1 and CDR2: ENHRY and SYGVKD. For the CDR3, the DNA is TGTGCCATCAGCGAAGGGACAGGCGGGACGGATGAGCAGTTCTTC. Amino acids: CAISEGTGGTDEQFF.

This clonotype has at least ten counts. The CDR3 DNA follows: TGTGCCAGCAGTATGGGACTACTGGGGACCCAGTACTTC. Translating it yields CASSMGLLGTQYF. The chain employs TRBV27 and TRBJ2-5, with TRBD2 matching 7 bases. The CDR3 covers 13 residues. Trimming cost V 5 bases and J 7 bases; bases outside gene matches: 7. Germline assignment: CDR1 MNHEY and CDR2 SMNVEV (reference sequence).

This clonotype was seen a few times. The J gene is TRBJ1-2, the V gene TRBV5-5; D perhaps matches TRBD1 (6 bases). The CDR3 covers 15 residues. Germline-derived CDR1 and CDR2 are SGHKS and YYEKEE (reference sequence). With 2 bases removed from V and 4 bases from J, the gap between germline ends came to 15 bases. CDR3 sequence: CASSLAFRDTYGYTF. The CDR3 coding sequence is TGTGCCAGCAGCTTAGCCTTTAGGGACACCTATGGCTACACCTTC.

There are many counts of this clonotype. The chain carries TRBV5-5 and TRBJ1-2; TRBD1 agrees at 8 bases. V trimming: 4 bases; J trimming: 5 bases; junction bases outside the gene matches: 10. Germline CDR1 SGHKS, CDR2 YYEKEE (reference sequence). The CDR3 loop spans 15 amino acids. CDR3 residues: CASSPGQALGYGYTF. For the CDR3, the DNA is TGTGCCAGCAGCCCGGGACAGGCCCTCGGGTATGGCTACACCTTC.

There are a few counts of this clonotype. This rearrangement joins TRBV6-4 to TRBJ2-1, with 8 bases fitting TRBD2. Germline V gives CDR1 MRHNA, CDR2 SNTAGT. V lost 6 bases to trimming and J lost 1 base; unmatched junction nucleotides: 8. The CDR3 spans 16 residues. The DNA for the CDR3 is TGTGCCAGCAGCCAGATTAGCGGGACGTCCTACAATGAGCAGTTCTTC. Translated: CASSQISGTSYNEQFF.

The J gene is TRBJ2-7, the V gene TRBV3-1, with D maybe TRBD1 (6 bases). V lost 3 bases and J lost 4, with 16 bases in between. The CDR3 is 15 residues long. The germline V gene encodes CDR1 LGHDT and CDR2 YNNKEL (reference sequence). The CDR3 spells CASSQSLTGPYEQYF. Written as DNA, the CDR3 is TGTGCCAGCAGCCAGTCCCTGACAGGACCATACGAGCAGTACTTC.

This clonotype came up many times. This chain links TRBV7-2 with TRBJ2-5; 7 positions agree with TRBD2. The J segment lost 5 bases and the V segment lost 2 bases, leaving 8 bases of the junction unmatched. The CDR3 extends over 15 amino acids. Germline-derived CDR1 and CDR2 are SGHTA and FQGNSA. This chain's CDR3 is CASSLQRGGGETQYF. The CDR3 region has the DNA TGTGCCAGCAGCTTACAGCGGGGTGGGGGGGAGACCCAGTACTTC.

The chain carries TRBV6-1 and TRBJ1-2; D is perhaps TRBD1 (5 bases). V lost 3 bases to trimming and J lost 8 bases, with 13 bases between them. Germline values: CDR1 MNHNS, CDR2 SASEGT. The CDR3 has 13 residues. CDR3 coding DNA: TGTGCCAGCAGTGATCAACAGGATTCAGGCTACACCTTC. This sequence encodes CASSDQQDSGYTF.

Many counts were recorded for this clonotype. The CDR3 region is CASSPGGTYTGELFF. In nucleotides, the CDR3 is TGTGCCAGCAGCCCGGGGGGCACCTACACCGGGGAGCTGTTTTTT. The chain joins TRBV12-3 or TRBV12-4 to TRBJ2-2; possible D gene TRBD2, 7 bases. V was cut by 6 bases and J by 3 bases, with 14 bases left in between. The CDR3 contains 15 residues.

This clonotype was seen at least ten times. J is TRBJ1-2 and V is TRBV29-1; D uncertain. V lost 5 bases and J 6 bases, leaving 13 bases between the germline ends. Germline lookup yields CDR1 SQVTM and CDR2 ANQGSEA. CDR3 size: 12 residues. CDR3 sequence reads: CSVLELADGYTF. For the CDR3, the DNA is TGCAGCGTTCTAGAACTTGCGGATGGCTACACCTTC.

This clonotype was counted a few times. The V and J genes are TRBV27 and TRBJ2-7; possible D gene TRBD1, 5 bases. CDR1 is MNHEY, CDR2 SMNVEV, per germline (reference sequence). The CDR3 is made up of 11 amino acids. V was shortened by 4 bases and J by 5 bases, with 6 bases between the two germline ends. The CDR3: CASSWGHEQYF. In DNA form, the CDR3 reads TGTGCCAGCAGTTGGGGCCACGAGCAGTACTTC.

Details on this clonotype: A much larger clone differs by one base, so this may be a read error. The chain recombines TRBV28 with TRBJ2-1; 9 nucleotides agree with TRBD1. CDR1 and CDR2 from the germline V gene are MDHEN and SYDVKM. This CDR3 spans 15 amino acids. V was clipped by 4 bases and J by 5 bases; unmatched bases: 6. The CDR3 spells CASSSGQGRHNEQFF. Here the CDR3 DNA reads TGTGCCAGCAGTTCAGGACAGGGGAGACACAATGAGCAGTTCTTC.

The chain employs TRBV19 and TRBJ2-5; D perhaps matches TRBD1 (5 bases). The germline gives CDR1 LNHDA, CDR2 SQIVND (reference sequence). Between the trimmed V and J ends, which lost 6 bases and 4 bases, there was a span of 9 bases. The CDR3 consists of 12 residues. Here the CDR3 reads CASRAGAETQYF. The CDR3 nucleotides are TGTGCCAGTAGAGCTGGGGCAGAGACCCAGTACTTC.

This clonotype was observed a few times. This chain joins TRBV5-4 and TRBJ2-7; TRBD2 aligns across 9 bases. CDR1 is SGHNT and CDR2 is YYREEE in the germline V gene (reference sequence). There are 14 residues in the CDR3. Trimming at V came to 4 bases and at J to 0 bases, leaving 2 bases not matched to a gene. In DNA form, the CDR3 reads TGTGCCAGCAGCCCTAGCGGGGCCTCCTACGAGCAGTACTTC. This gives the protein CASSPSGASYEQYF. Full variable domain (missing parts from reference TRBV5-4 and TRBJ2-7): ETGVTQSPTHLIKTRGQQVTLRCSSQSGHNTVSWYQQALGQGPQFIFQYYREEENGRGNFPPRFSGLQFPNYSSELNVNALELDDSALYLCASSPSGASYEQYFGPGTRLTVT.

The CDR3 is CSADLTGANYGYTF. CDR3 sequence (DNA): TGCAGTGCTGACCTCACAGGGGCTAACTATGGCTACACCTTC. This chain connects TRBV20-1 to TRBJ1-2, with 7 nucleotides matching TRBD1. This CDR3 has 14 amino acids. Germline values: CDR1 DFQATT, CDR2 SNEGSKA (reference sequence). V lost 5 bases and J lost 0; bases outside the gene matches: 6.

This clonotype was seen many times. The rearrangement joins TRBV20-1 to TRBJ2-3; no clear D. Germline CDR1 reads DFQATT; CDR2 reads SNEGSKA (reference sequence). Trimming removed 2 bases from V and 2 bases from J, with 8 bases in between. This CDR3 has 13 amino acids. The CDR3 spells CSARFLLTDTQYF. CDR3 DNA sequence: TGCAGTGCTAGATTCCTCCTCACAGATACGCAGTATTTT.

This clonotype was observed at least ten times. At one end, the junction sequence differs from germline, possibly due to a read error. The rearrangement joins TRBV2 to TRBJ1-1; 7 nucleotides line up with TRBD1. From germline, CDR1 is SNHLY and CDR2 FYNNEI. The CDR3 totals 13 residues. CDR3: CASSATGNPEAFF. The CDR3 DNA reads TGTGCCAGCAGTGCGACAGGGAACCCTGAAGCTTTCTTT.

This clonotype was picked up many times. The chain recombines TRBV28 with TRBJ2-1; 7 bases line up with TRBD1. V shed 4 bases and J 5 bases; nucleotides not matched to a gene: 2. The CDR3 is 13 residues long. Germline lookup yields CDR1 MDHEN and CDR2 SYDVKM. The CDR3 protein is CASSSQGNNEQFF. The CDR3 DNA reads as TGTGCCAGCAGTTCACAGGGGAACAATGAGCAGTTCTTC.

In its sample, this clonotype was seen many times. The chain joins TRBV6-2 or TRBV6-3 to TRBJ2-3; TRBD2 matches at 14 bases. Germline V gives CDR1 MNHEY, CDR2 SVGEGT. Trimming took 6 bases from V and 7 from J; bases not matched to a gene: 6. The CDR3 has 15 residues. CDR3 nucleotides: TGTGCCAGCAGCTCCGGGACTAGCGGGAGACATACGCAGTATTTT. This codes for CASSSGTSGRHTQYF.

This clonotype was observed at least ten times. V gene TRBV28 combines with J gene TRBJ1-1; D uncertain. V was clipped by 6 bases and J by 0 bases, with 11 bases between them. The CDR3 contains 14 residues. CDR1 and CDR2 (germline): MDHEN, SYDVKM. The CDR3 is CASSAPVMNTEAFF. The CDR3 nucleotides are TGTGCCAGCAGCGCCCCCGTGATGAACACTGAAGCTTTCTTT.

The table lists this clonotype with a few counts. The chain has TRBV24-1 and TRBJ2-2; no reliable D call. CDR3 size: 16 residues. The V gene's germline CDR1 is KGHDR and CDR2 SFDVKD. V was clipped by 3 bases and J by 0 bases, with 10 bases between them. CDR3 nucleotides: TGTGCCACCAGTGATCCTCGGATCGCGAACACCGGGGAGCTGTTTTTT. Its protein product is CATSDPRIANTGELFF.

The sample holds many counts of this clonotype. Written as DNA, the CDR3 is TGTGCCGCCGGACAGGGCCGGTTGGGCTACACCTTC. Amino acids: CAAGQGRLGYTF. The rearrangement uses TRBV6-1 and TRBJ1-2; TRBD1 matches at 8 bases. J was trimmed by 8 bases and V by 11 bases; bases with no gene match: 10. Per the germline V gene, CDR1 is MNHNS and CDR2 is SASEGT. The CDR3 loop spans 12 amino acids.

This clonotype was detected many times. CDR3 sequence reads: CASSQNRGTNEKLFF. The CDR3 DNA reads as TGTGCCAGCTCACAAAACAGGGGGACTAATGAAAAACTGTTTTTT. The genes are TRBV18 and TRBJ1-4, with 8 nucleotides matching TRBD1. Trimming cost V 4 bases and J 2 bases; bases outside gene matches: 3. CDR3 length: 15 residues. Per germline, CDR1 KGHSH and CDR2 LQKENI.